This section outlines one T cell receptor (beta chain) sequence together with its context. The data originate from a study of blood T cell repertoires in COVID-19. Looking at the study overall: Researchers got acute and convalescent COVID-19 samples from the United States, Italy and Spain. The cDNA or gDNA used as material had been derived from T cells, B-cell-depleted T cells, or PBMCs.

The authors' processing: Researchers report that nucleated cell counts were estimated from reference gene primer amplification. Libraries were prepared by immunoSEQ multiplex PCR; TCRdb keeps only in-frame clonotypes and omits some of them. The DNA was the basis for D and trimming; V, J and clone size are from that table. Among approximately 94,000 clones, approximately 86% were seen once, and the ten largest hold 7% to 8.5%. The CDR3 extends over 13 amino acids. Germline assignment: CDR1 MNHEY and CDR2 SMNVEV (reference sequence). J is TRBJ1-2 and V is TRBV27; TRBD1 aligns across 7 bases. Sequenced sample: peripheral blood. The TCR comes from a woman aged 70-85 years with acute or convalescent COVID-19. The CDR3 region has the DNA TGTGCAGTAAGGGACAGCACCTTCTATGGCTACACCTTC. It specifies CAVRDSTFYGYTF.